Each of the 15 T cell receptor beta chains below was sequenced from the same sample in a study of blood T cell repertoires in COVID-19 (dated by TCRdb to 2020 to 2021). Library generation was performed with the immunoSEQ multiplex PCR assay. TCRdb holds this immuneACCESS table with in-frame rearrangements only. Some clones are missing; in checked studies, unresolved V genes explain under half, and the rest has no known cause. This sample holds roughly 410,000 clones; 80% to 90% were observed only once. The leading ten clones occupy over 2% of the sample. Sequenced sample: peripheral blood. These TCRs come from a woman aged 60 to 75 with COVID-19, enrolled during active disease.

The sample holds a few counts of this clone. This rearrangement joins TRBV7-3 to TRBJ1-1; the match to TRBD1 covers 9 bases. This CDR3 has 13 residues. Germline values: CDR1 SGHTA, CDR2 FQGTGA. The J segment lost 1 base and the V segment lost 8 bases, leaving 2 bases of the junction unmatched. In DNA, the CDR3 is TGTGCCAGCGGACAGGGGCCGAACACTGAAGCTTTCTTT. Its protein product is CASGQGPNTEAFF.

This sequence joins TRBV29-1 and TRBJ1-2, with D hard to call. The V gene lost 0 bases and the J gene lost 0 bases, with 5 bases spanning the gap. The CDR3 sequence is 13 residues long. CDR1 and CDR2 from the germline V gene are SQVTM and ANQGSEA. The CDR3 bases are TGCAGCGTTGAAGACAGTTCTAACTATGGCTACACCTTC. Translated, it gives CSVEDSSNYGYTF.

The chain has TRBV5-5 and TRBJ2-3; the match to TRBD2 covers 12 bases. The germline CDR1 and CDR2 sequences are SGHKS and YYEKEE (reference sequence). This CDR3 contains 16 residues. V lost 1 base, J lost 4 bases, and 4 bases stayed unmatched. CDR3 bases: TGTGCCAGCAGCTTGCTAGCGGGGGGGCGCGCAGATACGCAGTATTTT. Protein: CASSLLAGGRADTQYF.

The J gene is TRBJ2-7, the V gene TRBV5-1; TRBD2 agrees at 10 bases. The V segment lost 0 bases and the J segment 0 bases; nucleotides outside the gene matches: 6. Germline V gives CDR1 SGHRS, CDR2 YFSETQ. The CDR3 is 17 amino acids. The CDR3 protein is CASSLGSGGPSSYEQYF. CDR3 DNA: TGCGCCAGCAGCTTGGGTAGCGGGGGGCCCAGCTCCTACGAGCAGTACTTC.

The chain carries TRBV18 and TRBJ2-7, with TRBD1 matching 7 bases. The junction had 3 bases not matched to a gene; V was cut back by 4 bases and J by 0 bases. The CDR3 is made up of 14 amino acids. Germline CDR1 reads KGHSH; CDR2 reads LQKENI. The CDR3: CASSLGTDSYEQYF. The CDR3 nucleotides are TGTGCCAGCTCACTCGGGACAGACTCCTACGAGCAGTACTTC.

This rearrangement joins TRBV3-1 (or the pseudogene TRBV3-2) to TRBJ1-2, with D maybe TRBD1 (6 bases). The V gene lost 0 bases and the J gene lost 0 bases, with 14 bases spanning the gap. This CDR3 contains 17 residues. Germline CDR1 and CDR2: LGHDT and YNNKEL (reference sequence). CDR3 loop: CASSQDFMGAPNYGYTF. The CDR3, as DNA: TGTGCCAGCAGCCAAGATTTCATGGGGGCTCCTAACTATGGCTACACCTTC.

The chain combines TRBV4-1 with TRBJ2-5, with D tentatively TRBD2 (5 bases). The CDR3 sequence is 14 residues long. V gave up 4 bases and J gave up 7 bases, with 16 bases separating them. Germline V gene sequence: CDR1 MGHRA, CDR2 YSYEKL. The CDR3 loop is CASSLGSRPGTQYF. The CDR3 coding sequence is TGCGCCAGCAGCCTAGGGAGCCGCCCCGGGACCCAGTACTTC.

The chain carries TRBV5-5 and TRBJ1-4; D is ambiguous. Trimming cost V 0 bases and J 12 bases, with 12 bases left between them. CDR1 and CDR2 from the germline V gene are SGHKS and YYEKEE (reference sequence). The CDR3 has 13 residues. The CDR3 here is CASSLVGVGELFF. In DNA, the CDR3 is TGTGCCAGCAGCTTGGTCGGGGTTGGAGAACTGTTTTTT.

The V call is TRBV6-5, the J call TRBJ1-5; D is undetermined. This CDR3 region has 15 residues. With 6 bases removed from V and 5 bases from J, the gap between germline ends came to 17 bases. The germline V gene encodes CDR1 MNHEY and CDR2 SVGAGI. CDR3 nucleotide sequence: TGTGCCAGCAGCCCCGACATCCTACTTCATCAGCCCCAGCATTTT. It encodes CASSPDILLHQPQHF.

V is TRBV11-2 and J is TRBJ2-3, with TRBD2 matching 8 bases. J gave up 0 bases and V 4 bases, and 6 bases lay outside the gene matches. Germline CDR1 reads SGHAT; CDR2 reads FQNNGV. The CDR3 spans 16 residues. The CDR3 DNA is TGTGCCAGCAGCTACCGGCGGGGGGCCAGCACAGATACGCAGTATTTT. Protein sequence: CASSYRRGASTDTQYF.

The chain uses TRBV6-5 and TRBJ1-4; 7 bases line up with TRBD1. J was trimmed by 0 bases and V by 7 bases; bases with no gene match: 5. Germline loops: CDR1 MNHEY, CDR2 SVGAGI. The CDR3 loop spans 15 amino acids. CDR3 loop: CASTPGQATNEKLFF. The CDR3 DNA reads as TGTGCCAGCACTCCCGGACAGGCAACTAATGAAAAACTGTTTTTT.

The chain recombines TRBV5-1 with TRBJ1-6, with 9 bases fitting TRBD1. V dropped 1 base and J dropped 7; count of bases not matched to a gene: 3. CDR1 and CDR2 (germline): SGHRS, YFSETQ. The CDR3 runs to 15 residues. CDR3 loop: CASSLLDRGNSPLHF. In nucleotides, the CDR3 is TGCGCCAGCAGCTTGTTGGACAGGGGAAATTCACCCCTCCACTTT.

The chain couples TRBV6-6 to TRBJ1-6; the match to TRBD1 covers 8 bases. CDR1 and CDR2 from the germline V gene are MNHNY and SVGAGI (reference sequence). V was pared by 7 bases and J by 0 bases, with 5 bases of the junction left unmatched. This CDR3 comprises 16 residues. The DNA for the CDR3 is TGTGCCAGCAATGATCAGGGGGCCTCCTATAATTCACCCCTCCACTTT. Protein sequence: CASNDQGASYNSPLHF.

The DNA for the CDR3 is TGCGCCAGCAGCCGTTCAGGGAACATGAACACTGAAGCTTTCTTT. Residues: CASSRSGNMNTEAFF. The chain carries TRBV5-1 and TRBJ1-1; perhaps TRBD1 as D (5 bases). The germline gives CDR1 SGHRS, CDR2 YFSETQ. The CDR3 runs to 15 residues. V was pared by 4 bases and J by 0 bases, with 13 bases between.

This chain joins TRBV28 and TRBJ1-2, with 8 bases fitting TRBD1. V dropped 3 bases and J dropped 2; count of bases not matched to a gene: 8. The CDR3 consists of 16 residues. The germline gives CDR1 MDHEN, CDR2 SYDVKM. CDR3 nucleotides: TGTGCCAGCAGTTTCTATCAGGGGGCAGCGAACTATGGCTACACCTTC. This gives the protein CASSFYQGAANYGYTF.